Detailed here is one TCR beta chain. This specimen belongs to a study of blood T cell repertoires in COVID-19. In the study overall: COVID-19 samples, acute and convalescent, were from the United States, Italy and Spain. Sample material is recorded as cDNA or gDNA derived from T cells, B-cell-depleted T cells, or PBMCs.

Methods used by the authors: Researchers report that nucleated cell counts were estimated from reference gene primer amplification. Clones were read by immunoSEQ multiplex PCR, and TCRdb kept only the in-frame ones, dropping some. V and J calls and clone size are copied from that table; D and trimming were computed from the DNA. The repertoire has more than 35,000 clones, approximately 80% of them found once; the top ten carry about 14%. J lost 1 base, V lost 4 bases, and 6 bases had no gene match. The CDR3 is made up of 15 amino acids. The germline V gene has CDR1 MNHEY and CDR2 SVGAGI. Specimen: peripheral blood. The J gene is TRBJ2-7, the V gene TRBV6-5, with TRBD2 identical over 8 bases. The sequence came from a man between 50 and 59 years old with active or convalescent COVID-19. CDR3 amino acids: CASSSAGGGSYEQYF. The CDR3 region has the DNA TGTGCCAGCAGTTCCGCGGGGGGAGGATCCTACGAGCAGTACTTC.